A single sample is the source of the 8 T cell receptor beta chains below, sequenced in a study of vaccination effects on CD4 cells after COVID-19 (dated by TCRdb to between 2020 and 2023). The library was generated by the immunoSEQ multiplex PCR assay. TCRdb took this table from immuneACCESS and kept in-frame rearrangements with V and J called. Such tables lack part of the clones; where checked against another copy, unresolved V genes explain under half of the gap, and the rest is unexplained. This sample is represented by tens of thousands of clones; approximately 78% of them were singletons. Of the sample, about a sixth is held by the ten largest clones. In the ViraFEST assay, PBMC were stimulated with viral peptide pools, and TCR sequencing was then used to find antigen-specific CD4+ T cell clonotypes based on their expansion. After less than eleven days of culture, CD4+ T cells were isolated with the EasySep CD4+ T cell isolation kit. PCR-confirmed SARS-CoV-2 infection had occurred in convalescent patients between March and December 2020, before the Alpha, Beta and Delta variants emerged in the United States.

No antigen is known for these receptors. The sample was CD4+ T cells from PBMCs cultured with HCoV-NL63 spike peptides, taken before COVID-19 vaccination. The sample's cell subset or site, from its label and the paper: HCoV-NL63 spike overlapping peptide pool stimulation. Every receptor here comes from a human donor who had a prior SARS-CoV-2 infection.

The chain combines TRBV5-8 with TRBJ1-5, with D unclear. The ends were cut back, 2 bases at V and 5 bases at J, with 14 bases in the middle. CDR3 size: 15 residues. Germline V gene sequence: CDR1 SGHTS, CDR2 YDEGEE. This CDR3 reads CASSFFGREDQPQHF. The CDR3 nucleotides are TGTGCCAGCAGCTTTTTCGGACGGGAAGATCAGCCCCAGCATTTT.

The CDR3 region has the DNA TGTGCCAGCAGCCAAGGCCTAGAGACCCAGTACTTC. Amino acids: CASSQGLETQYF. The genes are TRBV4-2 and TRBJ2-5; D not resolved. This CDR3 has 12 residues. Germline loops: CDR1 LGHNA, CDR2 YNFKEQ. The V and J ends lost 1 base and 4 bases respectively, with 4 bases between them.

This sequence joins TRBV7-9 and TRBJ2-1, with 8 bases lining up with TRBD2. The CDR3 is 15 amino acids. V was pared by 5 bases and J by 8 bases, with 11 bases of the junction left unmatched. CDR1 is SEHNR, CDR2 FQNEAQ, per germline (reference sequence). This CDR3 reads CASSKRGLDLDEQFF. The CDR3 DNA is TGTGCCAGCAGCAAGCGGGGGCTGGACCTCGATGAGCAGTTCTTC.

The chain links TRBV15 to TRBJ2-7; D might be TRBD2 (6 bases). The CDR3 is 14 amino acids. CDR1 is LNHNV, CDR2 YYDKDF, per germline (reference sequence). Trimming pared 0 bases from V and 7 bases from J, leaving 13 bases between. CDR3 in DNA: TGTGCCACCAGCAGAGATCACGGGGGAAGGGAGCAGTACTTC. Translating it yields CATSRDHGGREQYF.

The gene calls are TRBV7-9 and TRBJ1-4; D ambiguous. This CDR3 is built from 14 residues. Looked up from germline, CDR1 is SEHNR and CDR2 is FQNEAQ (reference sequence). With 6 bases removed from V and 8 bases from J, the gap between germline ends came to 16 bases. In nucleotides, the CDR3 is TGTGCCAGCAGGACCGGGTCCGGGTTGGAAAAACTGTTTTTT. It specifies CASRTGSGLEKLFF.

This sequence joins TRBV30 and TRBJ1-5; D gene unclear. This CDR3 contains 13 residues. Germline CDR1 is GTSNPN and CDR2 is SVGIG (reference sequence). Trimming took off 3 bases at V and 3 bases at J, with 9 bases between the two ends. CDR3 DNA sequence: TGTGCCTGGAGCCACGGGGTCAATCAGCCCCAGCATTTT. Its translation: CAWSHGVNQPQHF.

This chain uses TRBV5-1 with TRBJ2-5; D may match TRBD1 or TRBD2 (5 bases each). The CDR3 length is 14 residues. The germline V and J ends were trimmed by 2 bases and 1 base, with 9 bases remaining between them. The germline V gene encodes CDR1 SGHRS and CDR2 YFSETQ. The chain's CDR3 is CASSLVGTQETQYF. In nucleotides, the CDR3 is TGCGCCAGCAGCTTAGTCGGGACCCAAGAGACCCAGTACTTC.

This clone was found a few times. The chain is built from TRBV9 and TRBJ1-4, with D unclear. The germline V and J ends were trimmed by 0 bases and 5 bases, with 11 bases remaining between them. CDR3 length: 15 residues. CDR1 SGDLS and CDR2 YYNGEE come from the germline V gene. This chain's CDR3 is CASSVGIATNEKLFF. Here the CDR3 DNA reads TGTGCCAGCAGCGTAGGCATAGCTACAAATGAAAAACTGTTTTTT.